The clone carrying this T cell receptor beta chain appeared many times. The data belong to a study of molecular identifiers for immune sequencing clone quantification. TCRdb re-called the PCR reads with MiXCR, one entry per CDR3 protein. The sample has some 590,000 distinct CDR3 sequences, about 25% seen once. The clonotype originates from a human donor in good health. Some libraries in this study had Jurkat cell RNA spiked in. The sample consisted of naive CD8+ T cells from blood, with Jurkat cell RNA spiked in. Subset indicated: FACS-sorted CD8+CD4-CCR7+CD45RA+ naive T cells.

CDR3: CAISDPPVLGTDTQYF. The CDR3 coding sequence is TGTGCCATCAGTGACCCTCCCGTCCTCGGCACAGATACGCAGTATTTT. The genes are TRBV10-3 and TRBJ2-3; D remains ambiguous. The CDR3 is made up of 16 amino acids. Deletions cut 3 bases from V and 1 base from J, with 14 bases between. Per the germline V gene, CDR1 is ENHRY and CDR2 is SYGVKD.